These 24 T cell receptor beta chains originate from one sample sequenced in a study of T cell responses to AZD1222 COVID-19 vaccine. The repertoire was sequenced with immunoSEQ multiplex PCR; TCRdb's copy has only in-frame clones and lacks some. The data show roughly 110,000 clones, 87% seen once. The material sequenced was peripheral blood, taken 28 days after the second AZD1222 dose. These receptors were taken from an adult who received the AZD1222 COVID-19 vaccine.

In its sample, this clone was seen a few times. The J gene is TRBJ2-3, the V gene TRBV7-9, with 14 bases aligning to TRBD2. The CDR3 is 17 amino acids. J lost 3 bases, V lost 5 bases, and 7 bases had no gene match. The germline gives CDR1 SEHNR, CDR2 FQNEAQ (reference sequence). This CDR3 is CASSISRLAGGTDTQYF. CDR3 nucleotide sequence: TGTGCCAGCAGCATATCTCGACTAGCGGGGGGGACAGATACGCAGTATTTT.

The chain has TRBV4-3 and TRBJ2-3; D remains unclear. This CDR3 is 13 amino acids long. Per germline, CDR1 LGHNA and CDR2 YSLEER. Trimming removed 4 bases from V and 1 base from J, with 6 bases in between. The DNA of the CDR3 is TGCGCCAGCAGCCTTACACGCACAGATACGCAGTATTTT. Translation gives CASSLTRTDTQYF.

The gene calls are TRBV11-2 and TRBJ2-3; 7 bases fit TRBD1. V was clipped by 4 bases and J by 3 bases; unmatched bases: 10. Germline V gene lookup returns CDR1 SGHAT and CDR2 FQNNGV. This CDR3 is built from 16 residues. This chain's CDR3 is CASSSTRGLGTDTQYF. In DNA form, the CDR3 reads TGTGCCAGCAGCTCAACCAGGGGGTTAGGTACAGATACGCAGTATTTT.

The chain joins TRBV27 to TRBJ1-2; D not certain. The CDR3 totals 13 residues. V was pared by 0 bases and J by 8 bases, with 10 bases between. Looked up from germline, CDR1 is MNHEY and CDR2 is SMNVEV (reference sequence). This CDR3 reads CASSLSSSLGYTF. CDR3 sequence (DNA): TGTGCCAGCAGTTTATCGAGCAGCTTAGGCTACACCTTC.

This clone was seen a single time. The V call is TRBV3-1 (or the pseudogene TRBV3-2), the J call TRBJ1-4; D might be TRBD1 (5 bases). The CDR3 contains 14 residues. Germline CDR1 is LGHDT and CDR2 is YNNKEL (reference sequence). V dropped 8 bases and J dropped 8 bases, with 18 bases sitting between them. CDR3 sequence: CASSPGLLEEKLFF. The DNA for the CDR3 is TGTGCCAGCTCCCCGGGACTCCTGGAAGAAAAACTGTTTTTT.

V and J are TRBV4-3 and TRBJ1-6; 7 bases are a match to TRBD1. Germline CDR1 is LGHNA and CDR2 is YSLEER. V dropped 0 bases and J dropped 7; count of bases not matched to a gene: 15. This CDR3 comprises 19 residues. CDR3 sequence reads: CASSQDRMAARGGNSPLHF. The CDR3, as DNA: TGCGCCAGCAGCCAAGATCGGATGGCAGCCCGAGGGGGCAATTCACCCCTCCACTTT.

This clone was seen only a few times. The chain carries TRBV30 and TRBJ2-1; TRBD1 matches 8 bases. Germline values: CDR1 GTSNPN, CDR2 SVGIG (reference sequence). The CDR3 spans 13 residues. The J segment lost 9 bases and the V segment lost 2 bases, leaving 6 bases of the junction unmatched. CDR3 sequence reads: CAWSPTGVGEQFF. CDR3 nucleotides: TGTGCCTGGAGTCCGACAGGGGTGGGTGAGCAGTTCTTC.

This clone was seen only a few times. The gene calls are TRBV28 and TRBJ1-2; no clear D. From germline, CDR1 is MDHEN and CDR2 SYDVKM. Trimming removed 1 base from V and 7 bases from J, with 13 bases in between. The CDR3 totals 14 residues. CDR3 DNA sequence: TGTGCCAGCAGTTTATTTGGGTCCCTTAGTGGCTACACCTTC. It is translated as CASSLFGSLSGYTF.

The chain uses TRBV29-1 and TRBJ2-1, with a weak D call TRBD2 (6 bases). In germline, CDR1 is SQVTM, CDR2 ANQGSEA. V gave up 0 bases and J gave up 7 bases, with 10 bases separating them. The CDR3 totals 13 residues. CDR3 amino acids: CSVEEHRGNEQFF. DNA for the CDR3: TGCAGCGTTGAAGAACACCGGGGGAATGAGCAGTTCTTC.

V gene TRBV11-2 combines with J gene TRBJ2-2; D unresolved. Trimming removed 5 bases from V and 6 bases from J, with 13 bases in between. The CDR3 is made up of 14 amino acids. Per the germline V gene, CDR1 is SGHAT and CDR2 is FQNNGV. CDR3 loop: CASSTRPGSGELFF. DNA of the CDR3: TGTGCCAGCAGCACCCGCCCCGGGTCCGGGGAGCTGTTTTTT.

This clone has only a few counts. This chain connects TRBV10-1 to TRBJ1-1, with 7 bases that match TRBD1. Trimming at V came to 6 bases and at J to 6 bases, leaving 7 bases not matched to a gene. Germline V lookup: CDR1 WNHNN, CDR2 SYGVQD (reference sequence). This CDR3 has 13 residues. CDR3 nucleotide sequence: TGCGCCAGCAGCCCTGGACAGGCCTCTGAAGCTTTCTTT. Amino acid sequence: CASSPGQASEAFF.

The rearrangement joins TRBV14 to TRBJ2-4; a weak D match, TRBD1 (6 bases). Trimming left V 1 base short and J 6 bases short, with 7 bases between. The CDR3 has 13 residues. CDR1 and CDR2 (germline): SGHDN, FVKESK. CDR3 amino acids: CASSQGRGNIQYF. The CDR3 region has the DNA TGTGCCAGCAGCCAAGGCAGGGGAAACATTCAGTACTTC. The whole variable domain, remainder taken from reference TRBV14 and TRBJ2-4, is EAGVTQFPSHSVIEKGQTVTLRCDPISGHDNLYWYRRVMGKEIKFLLHFVKESKQDESGMPNNRFLAERTGGTYSTLKVQPAELEDSGVYFCASSQGRGNIQYFGAGTRLSVL.

The chain is built from TRBV20-1 and TRBJ2-7; D is tentatively TRBD1 or TRBD2 (5 bases each). The CDR3 runs 11 residues. V lost 6 bases and J 4 bases, leaving 10 bases between the germline ends. CDR1 DFQATT and CDR2 SNEGSKA come from the germline V gene (reference sequence). CDR3: CSAGTSYEQYF. CDR3 coding DNA: TGCAGTGCCGGGACCTCTTACGAGCAGTACTTC.

This rearrangement joins TRBV19 to TRBJ1-1, with a possible D match to TRBD1 (5 bases). The CDR3 has 16 residues. V was pared by 7 bases and J by 4 bases, with 22 bases between. Germline V gives CDR1 LNHDA, CDR2 SQIVND (reference sequence). The CDR3 sequence: CASIPLREGTATEAFF. The CDR3 DNA follows: TGTGCCAGTATCCCACTCAGGGAAGGTACGGCCACTGAAGCTTTCTTT.

The chain's CDR3 is CASSLKGALGYTF. The CDR3 bases are TGTGCCAGCAGCTTAAAGGGGGCGCTTGGCTACACCTTC. V and J are TRBV7-2 and TRBJ1-2; TRBD1 agrees at 7 bases. This CDR3 is built from 13 residues. Trimming removed 2 bases from V and 7 bases from J; junction bases left unmatched: 4. Germline values: CDR1 SGHTA, CDR2 FQGNSA.

The chain employs TRBV7-8 and TRBJ1-1; no reliable D call. CDR1 and CDR2 (germline): SGHVS, FQNEAQ. The CDR3 runs to 14 residues. Deletions cut 8 bases from V and 0 bases from J, with 13 bases between. CDR3 protein: CASGLGMMNTEAFF. The DNA of the CDR3 is TGTGCCAGCGGTCTCGGGATGATGAACACTGAAGCTTTCTTT.

The sample holds one count of this clone. The chain combines TRBV19 with TRBJ2-1; no clear D. The CDR3 spans 12 residues. V was clipped by 3 bases and J by 7 bases, with 7 bases between them. The V gene's germline CDR1 is LNHDA and CDR2 SQIVND (reference sequence). The CDR3 loop reads CASSIFSNEQFF. CDR3 DNA: TGTGCCAGTAGTATTTTCTCAAATGAGCAGTTCTTC. The complete variable domain, with remaining parts taken from reference TRBV19 and TRBJ2-1, reads DGGITQSPKYLFRKEGQNVTLSCEQNLNHDAMYWYRQDPGQGLRLIYYSQIVNDFQKGDIAEGYSVSREKKESFPLTVTSAQKNPTAFYLCASSIFSNEQFFGPGTRLTVL.

The chain carries TRBV7-8 and TRBJ2-5; TRBD2 agrees at 10 bases. CDR1 SGHVS and CDR2 FQNEAQ come from the germline V gene. This CDR3 spans 14 amino acids. The V segment lost 5 bases and the J segment 1 base; nucleotides outside the gene matches: 1. Here the CDR3 reads CASSGLAVQETQYF. For the CDR3, the DNA is TGTGCCAGCAGCGGACTAGCGGTCCAAGAGACCCAGTACTTC.

The chain is built from TRBV5-1 and TRBJ1-2; 9 nucleotides match TRBD1. The CDR3 loop spans 17 amino acids. The V and J ends lost 0 bases and 4 bases, in that order; junction bases with no gene match: 10. CDR1 SGHRS and CDR2 YFSETQ come from the germline V gene. The CDR3 here is CASSLGQGDLLTYGYTF. CDR3 nucleotides: TGCGCCAGCAGCTTGGGACAGGGGGACCTCCTTACCTATGGCTACACCTTC.

This chain uses TRBV5-1 with TRBJ2-7; tentatively, D is TRBD2 (6 bases). Trimming removed 3 bases at V and 0 bases at J, with 16 bases between. Germline V CDR1 and CDR2: SGHRS, YFSETQ. This CDR3 has 16 amino acids. CDR3 region: CASSWGVGSPSYEQYF. The DNA for the CDR3 is TGCGCCAGCAGCTGGGGGGTGGGGTCCCCCTCCTACGAGCAGTACTTC.

The chain carries TRBV28 and TRBJ2-3; D perhaps matches TRBD2 (6 bases). This CDR3 is 16 amino acids long. With 3 bases removed from V and 2 bases from J, the gap between germline ends came to 15 bases. In germline, CDR1 is MDHEN, CDR2 SYDVKM. The CDR3 DNA sequence: TGTGCCAGCAGTTTTGACGCGGGGTCCCTCACAGATACGCAGTATTTT. Amino acid sequence: CASSFDAGSLTDTQYF.

This clone came up once. V gene TRBV29-1 combines with J gene TRBJ1-5; 8 bases map to TRBD1. The germline V gene has CDR1 SQVTM and CDR2 ANQGSEA. V was clipped by 5 bases and J by 5 bases; unmatched bases: 5. The CDR3 length is 13 residues. The CDR3 protein is CSVTGGADQPQHF. The CDR3 DNA reads as TGCAGCGTTACAGGGGGGGCGGATCAGCCCCAGCATTTT.

This chain connects TRBV6-5 to TRBJ2-2; no clear D. The CDR3 covers 14 residues. V was pared by 1 base and J by 5 bases, with 8 bases between. Per the germline V gene, CDR1 is MNHEY and CDR2 is SVGAGI. CDR3 in amino acids: CASSYFDITGELFF. In DNA, the CDR3 is TGTGCCAGCAGTTACTTCGATATTACCGGGGAGCTGTTTTTT.

The J gene is TRBJ1-2, the V gene TRBV6-5; 7 bases match TRBD1. The trim removed 5 bases at V and 2 bases at J, leaving 8 bases unmatched. Germline V gene sequence: CDR1 MNHEY, CDR2 SVGAGI. This CDR3 has 15 amino acids. For the CDR3, the DNA is TGTGCCAGCAGTCGGGACAGCCCCATCAACTATGGCTACACCTTC. Amino acids: CASSRDSPINYGYTF.